One sample yielded the 26 T cell receptor beta chains listed below, sequenced in a study of blood T cells in healthy people across ages. Next came a second PCR, run for roughly 7 to 12 cycles, which used a sample-barcoded 5' primer along with a J-beta primer mix. One entry per CDR3 protein results from TCRdb running MiXCR on the 5' RACE reads. The data contain approximately 900,000 distinct CDR3 sequences, about 44% of them singletons. Specimen: blood. Source of these receptors: a young man in good health.

The CDR3 loop is CASSQGVGDTEAFF. CDR3 DNA sequence: TGTGCCAGCAGCCAAGGAGTAGGGGACACTGAAGCTTTCTTT. This chain uses TRBV3-1 with TRBJ1-1, with a tentative D call TRBD1 (5 bases). CDR1 is LGHDT, CDR2 YNNKEL, per germline (reference sequence). CDR3 length: 14 amino acids. The V end was cut by 1 base, the J end by 3 bases, with 9 bases between.

V usage is TRBV3-1 and J usage is TRBJ1-2; TRBD1 matches at 8 bases. From germline, CDR1 is LGHDT and CDR2 YNNKEL (reference sequence). V gave up 3 bases and J gave up 9 bases; unmatched junction bases: 12. The CDR3 loop spans 15 amino acids. This chain's CDR3 is CASSQEGQGRVRYTF. As DNA, the CDR3 is TGTGCCAGCAGCCAGGAAGGACAGGGTCGGGTTCGCTACACCTTC. Full variable domain (remainder filled in from reference TRBV3-1 and TRBJ1-2): DTAVSQTPKYLVTQMGNDKSIKCEQNLGHDTMYWYKQDSKKFLKIMFSYNNKELIINETVPNRFSPKSPDKAHLNLHINSLELGDSAVYFCASSQEGQGRVRYTFGSGTRLTVV.

The chain has TRBV29-1 and TRBJ2-5; D gene uncertain. The CDR3 extends over 12 amino acids. CDR1 SQVTM and CDR2 ANQGSEA come from the germline V gene. With 4 bases removed from V and 4 bases from J, the gap between germline ends came to 10 bases. The CDR3 here is CSVGPQAETQYF. The CDR3 nucleotides read TGCAGCGTTGGGCCCCAAGCAGAGACCCAGTACTTC. The whole variable domain, filled in from reference TRBV29-1 and TRBJ2-5, reads SAVISQKPSRDICQRGTSLTIQCQVDSQVTMMFWYRQQPGQSLTLIATANQGSEATYESGFVIDKFPISRPNLTFSTLTVSNMSPEDSSIYLCSVGPQAETQYFGPGTRLLVL.

The chain is built from TRBV2 and TRBJ2-6, with D perhaps TRBD1 (5 bases). V was clipped by 3 bases and J by 2 bases, with 11 bases between them. Germline V lookup: CDR1 SNHLY, CDR2 FYNNEI. CDR3 length: 16 amino acids. This chain's CDR3 is CASSEATVPGANVLTF. CDR3 DNA sequence: TGTGCCAGCAGTGAGGCGACAGTTCCTGGGGCCAACGTCCTGACTTTC.

This chain joins TRBV7-9 and TRBJ1-2, with D possibly matching TRBD1 (5 bases). V was trimmed by 7 bases and J by 0 bases, leaving 18 bases between them. CDR1 and CDR2 (germline): SEHNR, FQNEAQ (reference sequence). This CDR3 has 16 amino acids. CDR3 residues: CASTLGPDTTNYGYTF. The CDR3 DNA reads TGTGCCAGCACCCTAGGCCCGGACACCACTAACTATGGCTACACCTTC.

This clonotype occurred a few times. The chain employs TRBV7-2 and TRBJ2-1; 12 bases line up with TRBD2. The V segment lost 5 bases and the J segment 10 bases; nucleotides outside the gene matches: 6. Looked up from germline, CDR1 is SGHTA and CDR2 is FQGNSA. The CDR3 has 14 residues. The CDR3: CASSPSGGALEQFF. CDR3 nucleotides: TGTGCCAGCAGCCCTAGCGGGGGGGCTTTAGAGCAGTTCTTC.

The V call is TRBV4-3, the J call TRBJ2-5; D is unclear. There are 15 residues in the CDR3. The germline V gene encodes CDR1 LGHNA and CDR2 YSLEER. V lost 3 bases, J lost 11 bases, and 22 bases lay in between. The CDR3 coding sequence is TGCGCCAGCAGCCAGGATTCAAGGGCCATGAATGAGCAGTACTTC. Translating it yields CASSQDSRAMNEQYF.

The gene calls are TRBV20-1 and TRBJ1-1; a possible D gene is TRBD1 (5 bases). Germline CDR1 DFQATT, CDR2 SNEGSKA (reference sequence). This CDR3 has 11 amino acids. The V end lost 4 bases, the J end lost 7 bases, and 10 bases lay between the germline ends. This CDR3 is CSATLTDEAFF. The CDR3 DNA reads as TGCAGTGCTACGCTGACAGATGAAGCTTTCTTT.

This chain joins TRBV29-1 and TRBJ2-5, with 7 bases lining up with TRBD1. The DNA end favors TRBJ2-7, so the J call may be wrong. The CDR3 is made up of 11 amino acids. CDR1 SQVTM and CDR2 ANQGSEA come from the germline V gene. The CDR3 DNA sequence: TGCAGCGTGTGGGACAGAAGCGAGCAGTACTTC. Its protein product is CSVWDRSEQYF.

This clonotype appeared a few times. This chain joins TRBV29-1 and TRBJ2-2; no clear D. Germline V lookup: CDR1 SQVTM, CDR2 ANQGSEA. The CDR3 totals 14 residues. The V end lost 4 bases, the J end lost 0 bases, and 9 bases lay between the germline ends. CDR3 sequence: CSVGGRANTGELFF. In nucleotides, the CDR3 is TGCAGCGTTGGTGGTAGGGCGAACACCGGGGAGCTGTTTTTT.

The genes are TRBV20-1 and TRBJ1-6; tentative D call: TRBD1 (6 bases). The germline gives CDR1 DFQATT, CDR2 SNEGSKA (reference sequence). CDR3 length: 14 amino acids. The V end was cut by 3 bases, the J end by 5 bases, with 11 bases between. The CDR3 DNA follows: TGCAGTGCTAGTGGGGGGGCTGATAATTCACCCCTCCACTTT. Encoded protein: CSASGGADNSPLHF.

With respect to this clonotype: A much larger clone sits a single nucleotide away, making a read error possible. CDR3 region: CASSVLGGNTEAFF. CDR3 nucleotide sequence: TGTGCCAGCAGCGTATTGGGGGGTAACACTGAAGCTTTCTTT. V usage is TRBV7-2 and J usage is TRBJ1-1; weak D call: TRBD1 (5 bases). Trimming removed 5 bases at V and 2 bases at J, with 12 bases between. The CDR3 spans 14 residues. Germline CDR1 is SGHTA and CDR2 is FQGNSA. The full variable domain, in which reference TRBV7-2 and TRBJ1-1 provide the parts outside the CDR3, is GAGVSQSPSNKVTEKGKDVELRCDPISGHTALYWYRQSLGQGLEFLIYFQGNSAPDKSGLPSDRFSAERTGGSVSTLTIQRTQQEDSAVYLCASSVLGGNTEAFFGQGTRLTVV.

Regarding this clonotype: A read error may produce the germline difference seen at one junction end. V and J are TRBV6-2 or TRBV6-3 and TRBJ2-3; the D call may be TRBD1 or TRBD2 (5 bases each). Germline-derived CDR1 and CDR2 are MNHEY and SVGEGT. CDR3 length: 16 amino acids. CDR3 DNA: TGTGCCAGCAGTTACACTCCGGGACGACTCACAGATGCGCAGTATTTT. Translating gives CASSYTPGRLTDAQYF.

The gene calls are TRBV5-1 and TRBJ2-5; D remains ambiguous. The CDR3 consists of 15 residues. Deletions cut 4 bases from V and 2 bases from J, with 15 bases between. The germline V gene has CDR1 SGHRS and CDR2 YFSETQ. CDR3 in amino acids: CASSVLSGSQETQYF. CDR3 coding DNA: TGCGCCAGCAGCGTTCTCTCCGGGTCACAAGAGACCCAGTACTTC.

This clonotype was found a few times. V is TRBV7-2 and J is TRBJ2-7; no clear D. From germline, CDR1 is SGHTA and CDR2 FQGNSA. This CDR3 has 13 amino acids. V lost 2 bases to trimming and J lost 3 bases, with 8 bases between them. The CDR3 loop reads CASSLYISYEQYF. The CDR3 DNA follows: TGTGCCAGCAGCTTATACATCAGCTACGAGCAGTACTTC.

The chain is built from TRBV24-1 and TRBJ2-2, with D hard to call. The CDR3 runs to 17 residues. Deletions cut 4 bases from V and 4 bases from J, with 18 bases between. Germline assignment: CDR1 KGHDR and CDR2 SFDVKD. The CDR3 DNA reads TGTGCCACCAGTGACCCGACGGCGGTTTTGGGCACCGGGGAGCTGTTTTTT. This translates into CATSDPTAVLGTGELFF.

This clonotype was seen only once. One end of the junction does not line up with germline, which may come from a read error. V usage is TRBV4-1 and J usage is TRBJ2-7, with TRBD2 as a possible D gene (5 bases). CDR3 length: 18 amino acids. Per the germline V gene, CDR1 is MGHRA and CDR2 is YSYEKL. CDR3 nucleotides: TGCGCCAGCAGCCAAGATGGGAGAACTACTTCGGCCCTATACGGGCAGTACTTC. Encoded protein: CASSQDGRTTSALYGQYF.

The table lists this clonotype with many counts. One junction end disagrees with the germline gene, perhaps due to a read error. CDR3 region: CASSLDREQFF. In DNA form, the CDR3 reads TGTGCCAGCAGCTTGGACAGGGAGCAGTTCTTC. This rearrangement joins TRBV5-1 to TRBJ2-1, with 7 bases lining up with TRBD1. CDR1 is SGHRS, CDR2 YFSETQ, per germline. The CDR3 length is 11 residues.

This clonotype has more than one count but fewer than ten. The rearrangement joins TRBV2 to TRBJ2-3; TRBD1 might be the D (6 bases). Trimming shortened V by 3 bases and J by 6 bases, and 13 bases separated the two germline ends. CDR1 is SNHLY and CDR2 is FYNNEI in the germline V gene. The CDR3 spans 14 residues. CDR3 sequence (DNA): TGTGCCAGCAGTGATGGTCGACAGGCCGATACGCAGTATTTT. Protein sequence: CASSDGRQADTQYF.

This sequence joins TRBV12-3 or TRBV12-4 and TRBJ2-2; TRBD2 might be the D (6 bases). This CDR3 contains 14 residues. Trimming cost V 6 bases and J 7 bases, with 15 bases left between them. The CDR3 DNA is TGTGCCAGCAGCGGTACGGGGGTAGACGGGGAGCTGTTTTTT. Encoded protein: CASSGTGVDGELFF.

Details on this clonotype: Just one base apart from a much larger clone, this may be a read error. The gene calls are TRBV4-1 and TRBJ2-1; 12 nucleotides agree with TRBD2. The CDR3 extends over 16 amino acids. Germline V lookup: CDR1 MGHRA, CDR2 YSYEKL. In DNA form, the CDR3 reads TGCGCCAGCAGCCAAGGACTAGCGGGGGCTGACAAGGAGCAGTTCTTC. Translation: CASSQGLAGADKEQFF.

This clonotype was detected ten times or more. The rearrangement joins TRBV5-1 to TRBJ2-3; 8 positions agree with TRBD2. Germline V gene sequence: CDR1 SGHRS, CDR2 YFSETQ. V was clipped by 2 bases and J by 2 bases; unmatched bases: 10. The CDR3 contains 17 residues. CDR3 coding DNA: TGCGCCAGCAGCTTTGAATTGGGGCGGGGGGCCACAGATACGCAGTATTTT. Protein product: CASSFELGRGATDTQYF.

This clonotype was observed once. The chain combines TRBV6-2 or TRBV6-3 with TRBJ2-1, with 8 bases lining up with TRBD2. V lost 6 bases to trimming and J lost 9 bases; unmatched junction nucleotides: 10. The CDR3 runs 14 residues. CDR1 MNHEY and CDR2 SVGEGT come from the germline V gene. The CDR3 DNA sequence: TGTGCCAGCAGACTTGGCGGGGGGCCTATTGAGCAGTTCTTC. It encodes CASRLGGGPIEQFF.

The genes are TRBV12-3 or TRBV12-4 and TRBJ2-3; TRBD2 aligns across 9 bases. Trimming took 5 bases from V and 10 from J; bases not matched to a gene: 16. The CDR3 runs to 16 residues. The CDR3 bases are TGTGCCAGCAGTGGGGGATCCGGACTAGCGACAAATGCGCAGTATTTT. Its translation is CASSGGSGLATNAQYF.

The V and J genes are TRBV7-3 and TRBJ1-2; TRBD1 aligns across 8 bases. Germline loops: CDR1 SGHTA, CDR2 FQGTGA. Trimming cost V 6 bases and J 8 bases; bases outside gene matches: 8. The CDR3 covers 13 residues. CDR3 amino acids: CASSTDRGRGYTF. DNA of the CDR3: TGTGCCAGCAGTACTGACAGGGGTAGAGGCTACACCTTC.

This clonotype was counted only a few times. The rearrangement uses TRBV2 and TRBJ2-1, with D uncertain. This CDR3 comprises 15 residues. CDR1 is SNHLY and CDR2 is FYNNEI in the germline V gene. V dropped 3 bases and J dropped 0 bases, with 9 bases sitting between them. Here the CDR3 DNA reads TGTGCCAGCAGTGAGACATCCGTCTCCTACAATGAGCAGTTCTTC. Translated: CASSETSVSYNEQFF.